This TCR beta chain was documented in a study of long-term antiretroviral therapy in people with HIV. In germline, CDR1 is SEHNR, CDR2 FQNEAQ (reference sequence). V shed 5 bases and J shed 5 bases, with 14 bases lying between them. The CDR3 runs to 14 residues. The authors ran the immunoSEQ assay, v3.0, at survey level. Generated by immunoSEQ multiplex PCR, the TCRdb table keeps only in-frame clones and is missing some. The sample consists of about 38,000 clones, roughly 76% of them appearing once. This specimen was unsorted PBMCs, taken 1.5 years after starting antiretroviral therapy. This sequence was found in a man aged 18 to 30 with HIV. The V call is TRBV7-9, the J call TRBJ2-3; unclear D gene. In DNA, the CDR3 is TGTGCCAGCAGCCCGCAGGCCTATCTAGATACGCAGTATTTT. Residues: CASSPQAYLDTQYF.